The source of this TCR beta chain is a study of vaccination and CD4 T cells after COVID-19. The CDR3 contains 13 residues. Germline V gene lookup returns CDR1 LGHDT and CDR2 YNNKEL (reference sequence). V dropped 5 bases and J dropped 5 bases, with 11 bases sitting between them. A word on this clonotype: Its cognate antigen is unknown.

Cultured CD4+ T cell DNA was sequenced using the Oncomine TCR Beta short-read assay. One entry per CDR3 protein results from TCRdb running MiXCR on the PCR reads. Of 17,000 or so distinct CDR3 sequences listed, around two fifths are singletons. Stated treatment: roughly 10-day PBMC culture with coronavirus spike peptide pools or control peptides (ViraFEST assay). The chain is built from TRBV3-1 and TRBJ2-3; a weak D match, TRBD1 (6 bases). Sequencing was performed on CD4+ T cells from blood, cultured in vitro, taken before SARS-CoV-2 vaccination. This sequence was found in a human donor who had recovered from COVID-19. The DNA of the CDR3 is TGTGCCAGCAGCGACAGGTTGGGAGATACGCAGTATTTT. Its protein product is CASSDRLGDTQYF.